This T cell receptor (beta chain) stems from a study of blood T cell repertoires in COVID-19. Looking at the study overall: The samples span acute and convalescent COVID-19 from the United States, Italy and Spain. In each case, the material was cDNA or gDNA derived from T cells, B-cell-depleted T cells, or PBMCs.

Authors' analysis steps: The authors estimated nucleated cell counts from reference gene primer amplification. Repertoires were generated with immunoSEQ multiplex PCR, while TCRdb's copy carries only in-frame clones and drops some. V, J and clone size reflect that table, while D and trimming were determined from the DNA. Among some 130,000 clones listed, 70% to 90% were seen once. Looked up from germline, CDR1 is MDHEN and CDR2 is SYDVKM. The CDR3 sequence is 15 residues long. Trimming took 5 bases from V and 0 from J, leaving 11 bases between them. The sample taken for sequencing was peripheral blood. The gene calls are TRBV28 and TRBJ1-5, with D unresolved. The source is a man aged 50 to 60 with acute or convalescent COVID-19. The CDR3 loop is CASSVNVDSNQPQHF. CDR3 nucleotide sequence: TGTGCCAGCAGTGTCAACGTAGATAGCAATCAGCCCCAGCATTTT.